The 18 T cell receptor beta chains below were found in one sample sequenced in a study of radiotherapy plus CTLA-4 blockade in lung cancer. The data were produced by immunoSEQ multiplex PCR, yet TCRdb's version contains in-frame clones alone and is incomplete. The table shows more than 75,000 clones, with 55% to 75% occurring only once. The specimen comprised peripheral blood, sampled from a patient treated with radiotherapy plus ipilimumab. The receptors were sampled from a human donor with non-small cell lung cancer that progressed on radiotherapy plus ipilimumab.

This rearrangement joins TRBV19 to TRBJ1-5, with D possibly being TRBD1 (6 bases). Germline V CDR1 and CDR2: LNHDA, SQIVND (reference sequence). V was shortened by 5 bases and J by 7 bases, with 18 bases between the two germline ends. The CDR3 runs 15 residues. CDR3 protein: CASSGARGGSQPQHF. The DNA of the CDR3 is TGTGCCAGTAGTGGAGCCAGGGGAGGCTCCCAGCCCCAGCATTTT.

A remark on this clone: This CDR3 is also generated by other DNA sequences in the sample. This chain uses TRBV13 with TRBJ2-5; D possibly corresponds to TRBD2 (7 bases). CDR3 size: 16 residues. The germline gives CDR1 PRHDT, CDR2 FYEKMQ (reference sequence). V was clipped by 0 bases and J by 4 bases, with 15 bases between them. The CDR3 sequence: CASSLGGGGGGETQYF. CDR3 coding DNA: TGTGCCAGCAGCTTAGGCGGGGGAGGGGGGGGAGAGACCCAGTACTTC.

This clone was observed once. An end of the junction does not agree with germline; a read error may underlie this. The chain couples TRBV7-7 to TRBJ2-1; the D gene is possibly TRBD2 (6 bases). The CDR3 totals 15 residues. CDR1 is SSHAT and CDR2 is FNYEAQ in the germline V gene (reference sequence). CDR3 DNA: TGTGCTAGCAGCTTACGACTAGGAAGGGACAATGAGCAGTTCTTC. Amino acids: CASSLRLGRDNEQFF.

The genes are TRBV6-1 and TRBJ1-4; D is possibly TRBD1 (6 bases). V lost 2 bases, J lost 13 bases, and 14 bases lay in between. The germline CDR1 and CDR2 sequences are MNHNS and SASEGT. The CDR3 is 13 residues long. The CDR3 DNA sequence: TGTGCCAGCAGTGAAAGTATAGGGGGGCGACTGTTTTTT. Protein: CASSESIGGRLFF.

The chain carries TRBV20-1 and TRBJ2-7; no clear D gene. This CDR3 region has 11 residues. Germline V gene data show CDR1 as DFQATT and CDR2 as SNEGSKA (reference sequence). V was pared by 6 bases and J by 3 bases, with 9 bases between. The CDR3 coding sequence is TGCAGTGCCCCGGTCCACTACGAGCAGTACTTC. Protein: CSAPVHYEQYF.

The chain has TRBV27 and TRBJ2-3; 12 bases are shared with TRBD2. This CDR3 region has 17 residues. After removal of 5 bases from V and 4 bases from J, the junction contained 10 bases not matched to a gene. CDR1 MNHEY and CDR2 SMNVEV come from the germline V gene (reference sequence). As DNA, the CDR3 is TGTGCCAGCAGTCCCCTGAGACTAGCGGGAGTGTCAGATACGCAGTATTTT. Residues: CASSPLRLAGVSDTQYF.

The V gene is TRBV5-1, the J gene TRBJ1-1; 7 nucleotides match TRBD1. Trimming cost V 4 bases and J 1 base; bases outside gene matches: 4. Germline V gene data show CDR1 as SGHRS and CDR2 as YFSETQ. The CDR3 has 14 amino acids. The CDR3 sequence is CASSPTGKNTEAFF. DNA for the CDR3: TGCGCCAGCAGCCCGACAGGGAAGAACACTGAAGCTTTCTTT.

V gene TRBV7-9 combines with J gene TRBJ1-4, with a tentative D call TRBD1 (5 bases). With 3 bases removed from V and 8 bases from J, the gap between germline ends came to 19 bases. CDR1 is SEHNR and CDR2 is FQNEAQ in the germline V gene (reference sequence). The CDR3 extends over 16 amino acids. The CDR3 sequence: CASSFPAEGLWEKLFF. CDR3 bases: TGTGCCAGCAGCTTCCCCGCCGAGGGGCTATGGGAAAAACTGTTTTTT.

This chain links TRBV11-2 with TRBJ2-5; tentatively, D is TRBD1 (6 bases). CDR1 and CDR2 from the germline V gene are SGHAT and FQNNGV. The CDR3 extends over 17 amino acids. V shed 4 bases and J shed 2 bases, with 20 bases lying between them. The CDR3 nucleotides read TGTGCCAGCAGCTCCTCTTCGGGACACAAGAGTCAAGAGACCCAGTACTTC. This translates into CASSSSSGHKSQETQYF.

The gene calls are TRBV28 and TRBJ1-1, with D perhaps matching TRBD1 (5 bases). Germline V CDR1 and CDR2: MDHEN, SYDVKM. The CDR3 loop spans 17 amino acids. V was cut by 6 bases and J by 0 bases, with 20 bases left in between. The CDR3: CASRAQSGMGLNTEAFF. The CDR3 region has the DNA TGTGCCAGCAGGGCGCAGTCAGGGATGGGATTGAACACTGAAGCTTTCTTT.

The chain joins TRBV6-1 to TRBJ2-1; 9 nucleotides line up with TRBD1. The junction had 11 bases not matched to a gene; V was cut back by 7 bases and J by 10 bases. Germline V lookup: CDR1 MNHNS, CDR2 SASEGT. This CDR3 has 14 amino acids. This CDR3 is CASKRTGASPEQFF. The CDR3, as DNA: TGTGCCAGCAAAAGGACAGGGGCCTCCCCGGAGCAGTTCTTC.

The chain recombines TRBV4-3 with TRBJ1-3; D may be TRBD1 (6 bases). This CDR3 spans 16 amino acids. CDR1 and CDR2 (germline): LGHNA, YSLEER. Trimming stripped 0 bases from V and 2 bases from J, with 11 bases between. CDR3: CASSQDEGGAGNTIYF. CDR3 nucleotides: TGCGCCAGCAGCCAAGACGAGGGGGGAGCTGGAAACACCATATATTTT.

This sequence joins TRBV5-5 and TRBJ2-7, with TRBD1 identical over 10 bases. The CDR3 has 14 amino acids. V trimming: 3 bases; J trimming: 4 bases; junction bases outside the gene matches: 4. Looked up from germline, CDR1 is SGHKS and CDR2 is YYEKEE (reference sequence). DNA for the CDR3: TGTGCCAGCAGCTCCGGGACAGGGGAGTACGAGCAGTACTTC. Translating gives CASSSGTGEYEQYF.

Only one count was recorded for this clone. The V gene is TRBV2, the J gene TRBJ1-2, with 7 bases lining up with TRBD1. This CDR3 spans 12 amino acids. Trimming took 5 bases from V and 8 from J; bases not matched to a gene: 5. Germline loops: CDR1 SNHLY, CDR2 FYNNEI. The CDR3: CASSWTGGGYTF. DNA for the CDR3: TGTGCCAGCAGTTGGACAGGCGGCGGCTACACCTTC.

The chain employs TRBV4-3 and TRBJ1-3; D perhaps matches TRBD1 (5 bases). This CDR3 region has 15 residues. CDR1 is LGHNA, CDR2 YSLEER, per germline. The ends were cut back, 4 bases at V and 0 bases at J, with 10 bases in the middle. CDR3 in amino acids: CASSLGHLSGNTIYF. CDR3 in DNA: TGCGCCAGCAGCCTAGGACACCTCTCTGGAAACACCATATATTTT.

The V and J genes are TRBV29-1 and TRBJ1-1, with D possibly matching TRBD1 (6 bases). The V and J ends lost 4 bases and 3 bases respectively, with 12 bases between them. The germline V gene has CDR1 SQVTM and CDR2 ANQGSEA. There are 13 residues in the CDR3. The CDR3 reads CSVAGRGDTEAFF. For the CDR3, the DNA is TGCAGCGTTGCGGGCAGGGGAGACACTGAAGCTTTCTTT.

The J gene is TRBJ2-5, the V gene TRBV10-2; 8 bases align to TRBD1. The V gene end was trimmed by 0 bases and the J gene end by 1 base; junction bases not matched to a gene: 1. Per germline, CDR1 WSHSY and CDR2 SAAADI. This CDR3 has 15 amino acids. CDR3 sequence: CASSESQGAQETQYF. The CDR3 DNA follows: TGCGCCAGCAGTGAGTCCCAGGGGGCCCAAGAGACCCAGTACTTC.

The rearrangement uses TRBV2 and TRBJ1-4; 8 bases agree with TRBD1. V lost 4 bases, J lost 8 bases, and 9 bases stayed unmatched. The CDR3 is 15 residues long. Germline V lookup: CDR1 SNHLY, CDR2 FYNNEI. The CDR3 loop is CASSAETGASEKLFF. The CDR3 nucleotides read TGTGCCAGCAGTGCGGAGACAGGGGCAAGCGAAAAACTGTTTTTT. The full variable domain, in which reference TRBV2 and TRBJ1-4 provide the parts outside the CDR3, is EPEVTQTPSHQVTQMGQEVILRCVPISNHLYFYWYRQILGQKVEFLVSFYNNEISEKSEIFDDQFSVERPDGSNFTLKIRSTKLEDSAMYFCASSAETGASEKLFFGSGTQLSVL.